Shown below are 24 T cell receptor beta chains from a single sample sequenced in a study of cytomegalovirus exposure and HLA in healthy donors. With 60 Vbeta and 13 Jbeta primers, the PCR was carried out. The table came from immunoSEQ multiplex PCR; TCRdb's copy has only in-frame clones and leaves some out. This sample's table reports just under 80,000 clones. Specimen: PBMCs. These receptors were taken from a man in his late teens or twenties in good health and CMV-seropositive.

J is TRBJ2-5 and V is TRBV9; maybe TRBD1 (5 bases). Trimming shortened V by 4 bases and J by 1 base, and 14 bases separated the two germline ends. Germline V CDR1 and CDR2: SGDLS, YYNGEE. The CDR3 covers 15 residues. CDR3 amino acids: CASSPTAMSQETQYF. In DNA form, the CDR3 reads TGTGCCAGCAGCCCGACAGCAATGAGCCAAGAGACCCAGTACTTC.

The rearrangement uses TRBV6-5 and TRBJ1-2; 7 positions match TRBD1. Germline loops: CDR1 MNHEY, CDR2 SVGAGI. V shed 2 bases, J shed 7 bases, and the junction held 7 bases outside the gene matches. This CDR3 comprises 14 residues. DNA for the CDR3: TGTGCCAGCAGTTACGGTAGGGGACAGACTGGCTACACCTTC. This translates into CASSYGRGQTGYTF.

The chain has TRBV5-1 and TRBJ1-1; perhaps TRBD1 as D (6 bases). The V gene's germline CDR1 is SGHRS and CDR2 YFSETQ. The length of the CDR3 is 14 residues. Trimming removed 4 bases from V and 5 bases from J, with 15 bases in between. CDR3 loop: CASSQLDRGTEAFF. CDR3 DNA sequence: TGCGCCAGCAGCCAACTAGATAGGGGGACTGAAGCTTTCTTT.

The DNA of the CDR3 is TGTGCCAGCAGCTCGGACAGGACGATTTACGAGCAGTACTTC. Protein: CASSSDRTIYEQYF. The chain couples TRBV7-9 to TRBJ2-7; 7 bases map to TRBD1. CDR3 size: 14 residues. V was clipped by 4 bases and J by 4 bases; unmatched bases: 7. CDR1 is SEHNR, CDR2 FQNEAQ, per germline (reference sequence).

The chain joins TRBV9 to TRBJ2-7; TRBD2 aligns across 9 bases. The CDR3 consists of 18 residues. Germline V gene data show CDR1 as SGDLS and CDR2 as YYNGEE. Trimming removed 4 bases from V and 2 bases from J; junction bases left unmatched: 16. In DNA form, the CDR3 reads TGTGCCAGCAGCTCCCCCCTTAATAGCGGGGGCCAAACCTACGAGCAGTACTTC. Amino acids: CASSSPLNSGGQTYEQYF. Full variable domain (missing parts from reference TRBV9 and TRBJ2-7): DSGVTQTPKHLITATGQRVTLRCSPRSGDLSVYWYQQSLDQGLQFLIQYYNGEERAKGNILERFSAQQFPDLHSELNLSSLELGDSALYFCASSSPLNSGGQTYEQYFGPGTRLTVT.

This chain joins TRBV4-1 and TRBJ1-3; 8 bases line up with TRBD1. The length of the CDR3 is 14 residues. Germline values: CDR1 MGHRA, CDR2 YSYEKL. V dropped 5 bases and J dropped 0; count of bases not matched to a gene: 0. CDR3 coding DNA: TGCGCCAGCAGCACAGGGGGCTCTGGAAACACCATATATTTT. Its protein product is CASSTGGSGNTIYF.

The genes are TRBV6-5 and TRBJ1-1; D unresolved. This CDR3 is built from 16 residues. Germline CDR1 is MNHEY and CDR2 is SVGAGI. Trimming pared 2 bases from V and 5 bases from J, leaving 18 bases between. The CDR3 nucleotides read TGTGCCAGCAGTTACGGCAGGACTATCCGAAAGACTGAAGCTTTCTTT. Its translation: CASSYGRTIRKTEAFF.

The chain joins TRBV6-5 to TRBJ2-7; D remains unclear. CDR3 size: 13 residues. Deletions cut 2 bases from V and 3 bases from J, with 8 bases between. Per the germline V gene, CDR1 is MNHEY and CDR2 is SVGAGI. The CDR3 sequence is CASSYGHRYEQYF. CDR3 nucleotides: TGTGCCAGCAGTTACGGGCATCGCTACGAGCAGTACTTC.

The rearrangement links TRBV7-9 to TRBJ2-7; possible D gene TRBD1, 5 bases. CDR3 size: 14 residues. Germline-derived CDR1 and CDR2 are SEHNR and FQNEAQ (reference sequence). Trimming stripped 1 base from V and 1 base from J, with 8 bases between. The CDR3 spells CASSLGGLSYEQYF. The CDR3 DNA reads as TGTGCCAGCAGCTTAGGGGGCCTTTCCTACGAGCAGTACTTC.

V usage is TRBV5-6 and J usage is TRBJ1-5, with D uncertain. Trimming took off 0 bases at V and 2 bases at J, with 12 bases between the two ends. Germline loops: CDR1 SGHDT, CDR2 YYEEEE. CDR3 length: 16 residues. The CDR3 sequence: CASSLGAGGGNQPQHF. The CDR3 DNA follows: TGTGCCAGCAGCTTGGGAGCCGGAGGAGGCAATCAGCCCCAGCATTTT.

The V gene is TRBV4-2, the J gene TRBJ2-5; TRBD2 agrees at 10 bases. Trimming at V came to 4 bases and at J to 2 bases, leaving 10 bases not matched to a gene. The germline gives CDR1 LGHNA, CDR2 YNFKEQ. There are 17 residues in the CDR3. This CDR3 reads CASSPERGGFLQETQYF. As DNA, the CDR3 is TGTGCCAGCAGCCCCGAGCGGGGGGGGTTCCTTCAAGAGACCCAGTACTTC.

The genes are TRBV6-5 and TRBJ2-7, with D maybe TRBD1 (6 bases). Germline CDR1 and CDR2: MNHEY and SVGAGI. This CDR3 region has 14 residues. Trimming shortened V by 5 bases and J by 6 bases, and 17 bases separated the two germline ends. The DNA for the CDR3 is TGTGCCAGCAGTCGGACAGAAAAGAGCTTCGAGCAGTACTTC. As protein: CASSRTEKSFEQYF.

The rearrangement joins TRBV10-3 to TRBJ1-1, with 8 bases aligning to TRBD1. This CDR3 is 13 amino acids long. Germline CDR1 and CDR2: ENHRY and SYGVKD. The ends lost 7 bases at V and 0 bases at J; junction bases unmatched: 1. Here the CDR3 DNA reads TGTGCCATCACGACAGGGGTGAACACTGAAGCTTTCTTT. Protein sequence: CAITTGVNTEAFF.

V is TRBV4-1 and J is TRBJ2-5; 7 bases are shared with TRBD2. Germline V gives CDR1 MGHRA, CDR2 YSYEKL. The CDR3 has 13 amino acids. The ends lost 3 bases at V and 6 bases at J; junction bases unmatched: 4. CDR3: CASSQGGLKTQYF. CDR3 in DNA: TGCGCCAGCAGCCAGGGAGGGTTGAAGACCCAGTACTTC.

V is TRBV19 and J is TRBJ2-1, with TRBD2 matching over 9 bases. The ends lost 10 bases at V and 6 bases at J; junction bases unmatched: 13. CDR3 length: 15 amino acids. Looked up from germline, CDR1 is LNHDA and CDR2 is SQIVND (reference sequence). In nucleotides, the CDR3 is TGTGCCACCATGCTAGTAGCGGGAGATGGCAATGAGCAGTTCTTC. This translates into CATMLVAGDGNEQFF. Full variable domain (missing parts from reference TRBV19 and TRBJ2-1): DGGITQSPKYLFRKEGQNVTLSCEQNLNHDAMYWYRQDPGQGLRLIYYSQIVNDFQKGDIAEGYSVSREKKESFPLTVTSAQKNPTAFYLCATMLVAGDGNEQFFGPGTRLTVL.

The CDR3: CASSLGGTQYF. The CDR3 bases are TGTGCCAGCAGCTTAGGAGGTACGCAGTATTTT. V and J are TRBV7-6 and TRBJ2-3; unclear D gene. CDR1 is SGHVS and CDR2 is FNYEAQ in the germline V gene. V lost 1 base and J lost 8, with 4 bases in between. The CDR3 totals 11 residues.

This rearrangement joins TRBV5-1 to TRBJ1-1; D call uncertain. The germline V and J ends were trimmed by 6 bases and 1 base, with 10 bases remaining between them. The CDR3 is 13 amino acids. Germline CDR1 reads SGHRS; CDR2 reads YFSETQ. The CDR3 region is CASTLEGNTEAFF. CDR3 coding DNA: TGCGCCAGCACTCTTGAGGGGAACACTGAAGCTTTCTTT.

The chain combines TRBV9 with TRBJ2-3; 12 bases line up with TRBD2. The germline V gene has CDR1 SGDLS and CDR2 YYNGEE. CDR3 length equals 18 residues. V was pared by 1 base and J by 2 bases, with 8 bases of the junction left unmatched. The CDR3 DNA reads as TGTGCCAGCAGCGTATCCCCCTCTAGCGGGGGGGCCACAGATACGCAGTATTTT. Translation: CASSVSPSSGGATDTQYF.

Here the CDR3 reads CASSQDIGYSNQPQHF. In DNA form, the CDR3 reads TGCGCCAGCAGCCAAGATATCGGTTATAGCAATCAGCCCCAGCATTTT. The chain joins TRBV4-1 to TRBJ1-5; D remains unclear. Germline CDR1 is MGHRA and CDR2 is YSYEKL. The ends were cut back, 0 bases at V and 0 bases at J, with 9 bases in the middle. The CDR3 contains 16 residues.

The chain combines TRBV10-3 with TRBJ1-1; maybe TRBD1 (5 bases). Germline V gene sequence: CDR1 ENHRY, CDR2 SYGVKD. The length of the CDR3 is 15 residues. The V gene lost 0 bases and the J gene lost 0 bases, with 8 bases spanning the gap. The CDR3 spells CAISESGTVNTEAFF. The CDR3 DNA reads as TGTGCCATCAGTGAGTCTGGGACTGTGAACACTGAAGCTTTCTTT.

The chain links TRBV2 to TRBJ2-7; maybe TRBD2 (5 bases). From germline, CDR1 is SNHLY and CDR2 FYNNEI. The germline V and J ends were trimmed by 5 bases and 2 bases, with 10 bases remaining between them. CDR3 length equals 13 residues. The CDR3 sequence: CASSYGVTYEQYF. The CDR3 region has the DNA TGTGCCAGCAGTTACGGGGTTACCTACGAGCAGTACTTC. Complete variable domain (other parts from reference TRBV2 and TRBJ2-7): EPEVTQTPSHQVTQMGQEVILRCVPISNHLYFYWYRQILGQKVEFLVSFYNNEISEKSEIFDDQFSVERPDGSNFTLKIRSTKLEDSAMYFCASSYGVTYEQYFGPGTRLTVT.

The rearrangement links TRBV9 to TRBJ1-3, with D unclear. Germline V gene lookup returns CDR1 SGDLS and CDR2 YYNGEE. The CDR3 loop spans 14 amino acids. Trimming took off 4 bases at V and 4 bases at J, with 12 bases between the two ends. The CDR3 reads CASSTGGAGNTIYF. Here the CDR3 DNA reads TGTGCCAGCAGCACGGGAGGTGCGGGAAACACCATATATTTT.

The chain joins TRBV6-5 to TRBJ1-2, with 9 bases matching TRBD1. The germline CDR1 and CDR2 sequences are MNHEY and SVGAGI. The trim removed 10 bases at V and 3 bases at J, leaving 6 bases unmatched. This CDR3 is built from 13 residues. CDR3 loop: CAISTGGDYGYTF. The DNA for the CDR3 is TGTGCCATTTCGACAGGGGGAGACTATGGCTACACCTTC.

The chain links TRBV6-1 to TRBJ1-5; 9 bases line up with TRBD1. CDR3 length: 16 residues. The germline gives CDR1 MNHNS, CDR2 SASEGT. V lost 1 base to trimming and J lost 3 bases; unmatched junction nucleotides: 4. CDR3 in DNA: TGTGCCAGCAGTGAAGTTTGGACAGGGGTCAATCAGCCCCAGCATTTT. Amino acids: CASSEVWTGVNQPQHF.